A selection of T cell receptor beta chains follows, all from one sample in a study of T cell responses to AZD1222 COVID-19 vaccine. The data were produced by immunoSEQ multiplex PCR, yet TCRdb's version contains in-frame clones alone and is incomplete. The sample contains some 84,000 clones, about 86% of which appear only once. The sequencing used peripheral blood, collected on day 0 of AZD1222 vaccination. These receptors all come from an adult in good health. The CDR3 runs from the conserved cysteine through the conserved F or W. The order of the fields is clone size, V gene, J gene, D gene, CDR3 length, CDR3 DNA, CDR3 protein. The D gene is left open where the match is weak. A clone size is listed for some rows: how often the clone was seen (once, few, many), or a class if it is expanded.

size: many; V: TRBV9; J: TRBJ2-3; D: TRBD1; length: 15; DNA: TGTGCCAGCAGCGCCTGGGACAGACCCACAGATACGCAGTATTTT; CDR3: CASSAWDRPTDTQYF
size: NA; V: TRBV7-8; J: TRBJ2-5; D: NA; length: 11; DNA: TGTGCCAGCAGCCTCCAAGAGACCCAGTACTTC; CDR3: CASSLQETQYF
size: NA; V: TRBV6-5; J: TRBJ1-2; D: NA; length: 15; DNA: TGTGCCAGCAGTTACTCTGGGGGAAGGGTCTATGGCTACACCTTC; CDR3: CASSYSGGRVYGYTF
size: NA; V: TRBV11-3; J: TRBJ2-1; D: NA; length: 14; DNA: TGTGCCAGCAGCTTGGGAGGCTCCTACAATGAGCAGTTCTTC; CDR3: CASSLGGSYNEQFF
size: few; V: TRBV7-2; J: TRBJ1-5; D: TRBD1; length: 14; DNA: TGTGCCAGCAGCTCCGGACAGGGGGACCAGCCCCAGCATTTT; CDR3: CASSSGQGDQPQHF
size: NA; V: TRBV7-2; J: TRBJ2-7; D: NA; length: 19; DNA: TGTGCCAGCAGTTACCGTCCGAGGGGGAGCGGCGGGAGAGTCGACGAGCAGTACTTC; CDR3: CASSYRPRGSGGRVDEQYF
size: once; V: TRBV5-4; J: TRBJ2-4; D: TRBD1; length: 15; DNA: TGTGCCAGCAGCGGCCAGGGGGTAGCCAAAAACATTCAGTACTTC; CDR3: CASSGQGVAKNIQYF
size: once; V: TRBV27; J: TRBJ1-4; D: NA; length: 15; DNA: TGTGCCAGCAGTTCGGCTTGGGCAACTAATGAAAAACTGTTTTTT; CDR3: CASSSAWATNEKLFF
size: once; V: TRBV5-1; J: TRBJ1-5; D: NA; length: 16; DNA: TGCGCCAGCAGCTTGGCAGGAGATTATAGCAATCAGCCCCAGCATTTT; CDR3: CASSLAGDYSNQPQHF
size: NA; V: TRBV13; J: TRBJ2-1; D: NA; length: 13; DNA: TGTGCCAGCACCGGGCCCCAGGGCAATGAGCAGTTCTTC; CDR3: CASTGPQGNEQFF
size: NA; V: TRBV5-1; J: TRBJ2-5; D: TRBD2; length: 16; DNA: TGCGCCAGCAGCTTCGGGACTAGCCGTTCCAGTGAGACCCAGTACTTC; CDR3: CASSFGTSRSSETQYF
size: NA; V: TRBV7-9; J: TRBJ1-2; D: TRBD1; length: 14; DNA: TGTGCCAGCAGCTTAGACATACAGGGGAGTGGCTACACCTTC; CDR3: CASSLDIQGSGYTF
size: NA; V: TRBV28; J: TRBJ2-1; D: TRBD2; length: 17; DNA: TGTGCCAGCAGTTCCCCCCGTGGGACTAGCAGCTACAATGAGCAGTTCTTC; CDR3: CASSSPRGTSSYNEQFF
size: NA; V: TRBV15; J: TRBJ1-2; D: NA; length: 15; DNA: TGTGCCACCAGCAGAGATCGGGGCAGGGTGGATGGCTACACCTTC; CDR3: CATSRDRGRVDGYTF
size: NA; V: TRBV24-1; J: TRBJ2-1; D: NA; length: 12; DNA: TGTGCCACCAGTGTGTTGGGGGATGAGCAGTTCTTC; CDR3: CATSVLGDEQFF
size: once; V: TRBV5-1; J: TRBJ2-2; D: NA; length: 17; DNA: TGCGCCAGCAGCTTGAAACGCCAGGGGATGGGCACCGGGGAGCTGTTTTTT; CDR3: CASSLKRQGMGTGELFF
size: once; V: TRBV28; J: TRBJ1-2; D: NA; length: 13; DNA: TGTGCCAGCAGGGACTTCCCGGGCCACGGCTACACCTTC; CDR3: CASRDFPGHGYTF
size: NA; V: TRBV7-3; J: TRBJ1-1; D: NA; length: 13; DNA: TGTGCCAGCAGCTTTACAGCCAACACTGAAGCTTTCTTT; CDR3: CASSFTANTEAFF
size: medium-sized; V: TRBV28; J: TRBJ2-1; D: TRBD2; length: 17; DNA: TGTGCCAGCAGTTCAAGGACTAGCGGGTTTTCCTACAATGAGCAGTTCTTC; CDR3: CASSSRTSGFSYNEQFF
size: NA; V: TRBV9; J: TRBJ2-3; D: TRBD2; length: 16; DNA: TGTGCCAGCAGCGAGGGACTAGCGGGTAGCACAGATACGCAGTATTTT; CDR3: CASSEGLAGSTDTQYF
size: NA; V: TRBV7-9; J: TRBJ2-1; D: NA; length: 13; DNA: TGTGCCAGCAGCCAGGACACTTACAATGAGCAGTTCTTC; CDR3: CASSQDTYNEQFF
size: NA; V: TRBV19; J: TRBJ2-1; D: TRBD2; length: 17; DNA: TGTGCCAGTAGTACCCAAGCCGGGACTAGCGGTTACAATGAGCAGTTCTTC; CDR3: CASSTQAGTSGYNEQFF
size: NA; V: TRBV5-1; J: TRBJ1-4; D: NA; length: 13; DNA: TGCGCCAGCAAGGTGGGAACTAATGAAAAACTGTTTTTT; CDR3: CASKVGTNEKLFF